The rows below give T cell receptor beta chains drawn from one sample of a study of blood T cell repertoires in COVID-19. Sequenced by immunoSEQ multiplex PCR; TCRdb stores in-frame clones only, minus some. This repertoire shows 140,000 to 150,000 clones, roughly 88% found once; its top ten account for roughly 10%. The sample comprised peripheral blood. The source of these receptors is a man aged 55 to 70 with active or convalescent COVID-19. CDR3s include the opening cysteine and the closing phenylalanine or tryptophan. A D gene is named only where the DNA matches it firmly. Size values are once, few and many counts, or a class for expanded clones, and some rows have none.

>.|TRBV21-1|TRBJ1-5|.
CASSTQGLYSNQPQHF
TGTGCCAGCAGCACTCAGGGGCTTTATAGCAATCAGCCCCAGCATTTT
>.|TRBV9|TRBJ1-6|few
CASSVPSRGAEGNSPLHF
TGTGCCAGCAGCGTCCCGTCTCGAGGAGCTGAAGGTAATTCACCCCTCCACTTT
>.|TRBV7-2|TRBJ2-7|few
CASSLFGGEGYEQYF
TGTGCCAGCAGCTTATTTGGCGGGGAAGGCTACGAGCAGTACTTC
>.|TRBV24-1|TRBJ2-5|.
CATGGDQGWTQYF
TGTGCCACGGGGGGGGATCAGGGGTGGACCCAGTACTTC
>TRBD2|TRBV9|TRBJ2-2|.
CASSVSGVTGELFF
TGTGCCAGCAGCGTAAGCGGGGTCACCGGGGAGCTGTTTTTT
>TRBD1|TRBV5-1|TRBJ1-2|few
CASSVTGRYGYTF
TGCGCCAGCAGCGTGACAGGGCGATATGGCTACACCTTC
>.|TRBV18|TRBJ1-1|.
CASSDKSRAEAFF
TGTGCCAGCTCAGATAAGTCCCGGGCTGAAGCTTTCTTT
>.|TRBV6-5|TRBJ2-7|few
CASSLPDISYEQYF
TGTGCCAGCAGTTTGCCGGACATCTCATACGAGCAGTACTTC
>.|TRBV6-6|TRBJ2-3|.
CASTYGGRPDTQYF
TGTGCCAGCACCTACGGGGGACGCCCGGATACGCAGTATTTT
>.|TRBV7-9|TRBJ2-2|.
CASSPAGGAGTGELFF
TGTGCCAGCAGCCCAGCTGGGGGGGCCGGGACCGGGGAGCTGTTTTTT
>TRBD1|TRBV7-2|TRBJ1-6|.
CASSLTGASPLHF
TGTGCCAGCAGCTTAACAGGGGCTTCACCCCTCCACTTT
>TRBD1|TRBV5-1|TRBJ1-4|.
CASSGGRGGANEKLFF
TGCGCCAGCAGCGGGGGGCGAGGGGGCGCTAATGAAAAACTGTTTTTT
>.|TRBV6-5|TRBJ2-1|.
CASSLSGGAVNEQFF
TGTGCCAGCAGTTTATCGGGTGGCGCGGTCAATGAGCAGTTCTTC
>.|TRBV14|TRBJ1-2|.
CASSRLNRGAYTF
TGTGCCAGCAGCCGACTCAATCGGGGGGCCTACACCTTC
>.|TRBV6-5|TRBJ1-6|.
CASSHLGGPLHF
TGTGCCAGCAGTCATCTCGGAGGACCCCTCCACTTT
>TRBD2|TRBV6-5|TRBJ2-3|.
CASSYSGGRTDTQYF
TGTGCCAGCAGTTACAGCGGGGGACGCACAGATACGCAGTATTTT
>TRBD2|TRBV18|TRBJ2-1|.
CASSPSGTSLLLGGNEQFF
TGTGCCAGCTCACCCTCCGGGACTAGCCTACTTTTAGGGGGCAATGAGCAGTTCTTC
>TRBD2|TRBV10-2|TRBJ2-4|.
CASSGEGGGLAKNIQYF
TGCGCCAGCAGTGGGGAGGGAGGAGGTTTGGCCAAAAACATTCAGTACTTC
>.|TRBV15|TRBJ1-2|.
CAMTGRGDPYGYTF
TGTGCCATGACGGGGAGGGGCGATCCCTATGGCTACACCTTC
>.|TRBV23-1|TRBJ1-2|.
CASSQSDRTNYGYTF
TGCGCCAGCAGTCAATCCGACAGAACTAACTATGGCTACACCTTC
>.|TRBV27|TRBJ2-7|once
CASSFRDRLGYEQYF
TGTGCCAGCAGTTTTAGAGACAGGCTGGGCTACGAGCAGTACTTC
>TRBD1|TRBV10-3|TRBJ1-2|.
CAIAARGQGYGYTF
TGTGCCATCGCTGCCAGGGGGCAAGGCTATGGCTACACCTTC
>TRBD1|TRBV9|TRBJ1-5|.
CASSVARGQRSNQPQHF
TGTGCCAGCAGCGTGGCCAGGGGGCAACGTAGCAATCAGCCCCAGCATTTT
>TRBD1|TRBV29-1|TRBJ2-7|.
CSVEDQDRGREQYF
TGCAGCGTTGAAGATCAAGACAGGGGGCGCGAGCAGTACTTC
>.|TRBV12-5|TRBJ2-6|.
CASGLVQANVLTF
TGTGCTAGTGGTTTGGTCCAAGCCAACGTCCTGACTTTC
>.|TRBV6-5|TRBJ2-2|.
CASSYSGEPSEELFF
TGTGCCAGCAGTTACTCAGGTGAACCCAGCGAGGAGCTGTTTTTT
>.|TRBV27|TRBJ2-2|.
CASSFQGPTNTGELFF
TGTGCCAGCAGTTTCCAGGGGCCCACGAACACCGGGGAGCTGTTTTTT
>TRBD2|TRBV5-8|TRBJ2-5|.
CASSLKGLADETQYF
TGTGCCAGCAGCTTAAAGGGACTAGCCGACGAGACCCAGTACTTC
>.|TRBV5-6|TRBJ1-1|.
CASSFRVTRNTEAFF
TGTGCCAGCAGCTTTCGCGTGACAAGGAACACTGAAGCTTTCTTT
>TRBD2|TRBV9|TRBJ2-5|.
CASSLRIAGGQETQYF
TGTGCCAGCAGCCTGAGAATAGCGGGAGGGCAAGAGACCCAGTACTTC
>.|TRBV27|TRBJ1-1|.
CASSPYSNTEAFF
TGTGCCAGCAGTCCGTATTCGAACACTGAAGCTTTCTTT
>.|TRBV2|TRBJ1-5|.
CASTSVNQPQHF
TGTGCCAGCACTAGCGTTAATCAGCCCCAGCATTTT
>TRBD1|TRBV6-5|TRBJ1-2|.
CASSYSRDSYGYTF
TGTGCCAGCAGTTACTCTCGGGACAGTTATGGCTACACCTTC
>TRBD1|TRBV19|TRBJ1-2|.
CASSMGTGAYGYTF
TGTGCCAGTAGTATGGGGACAGGGGCCTATGGCTACACCTTC
>.|TRBV19|TRBJ1-4|.
CASISTAATNEKLFF
TGTGCCAGTATCTCGACAGCAGCAACTAATGAAAAACTGTTTTTT
>TRBD2|TRBV7-6|TRBJ2-5|.
CASSLADRANSGGPLQETQYF
TGTGCCAGCAGCTTAGCGGACAGGGCGAATAGCGGGGGGCCGTTGCAAGAGACCCAGTACTTC
>.|TRBV3-1/TRBV3-2|TRBJ1-2|once
CASLGGRTGYTF
TGTGCCAGCTTAGGTGGGAGGACTGGCTACACCTTC
>TRBD2|TRBV4-3|TRBJ2-1|once
CASSQDLGGYNEQFF
TGCGCCAGCAGCCAAGACTTGGGAGGGTACAATGAGCAGTTCTTC
>.|TRBV5-8|TRBJ2-2|.
CASSLLVRNTGELFF
TGTGCCAGCAGCTTGTTGGTGCGGAACACCGGGGAGCTGTTTTTT
>TRBD2|TRBV7-2|TRBJ2-1|.
CASSSRTSGRVYEQFF
TGTGCCAGCAGCTCTCGGACTAGCGGGAGGGTATATGAGCAGTTCTTC
>.|TRBV4-1|TRBJ1-1|once
CASSQDHTTRAFF
TGCGCCAGCAGCCAAGATCATACTACAAGAGCTTTCTTT
>TRBD1|TRBV3-1/TRBV3-2|TRBJ2-2|.
CASSQDRPFYGELFF
TGTGCCAGCAGTCAGGACAGGCCTTTTTACGGGGAGCTGTTTTTT
>.|TRBV12-3/TRBV12-4|TRBJ2-1|.
CASRPTDNEQFF
TGTGCCAGCAGACCCACAGACAATGAGCAGTTCTTC
>TRBD2|TRBV9|TRBJ2-1|.
CASSVAIASGAYNEQFF
TGTGCCAGCAGCGTAGCAATCGCTAGCGGGGCATACAATGAGCAGTTCTTC
>.|TRBV13|TRBJ1-1|.
CASSLRAVLGEAFF
TGTGCCAGCAGCCTCAGGGCCGTCCTCGGTGAAGCTTTCTTT
>.|TRBV9|TRBJ2-2|.
CASSEDGGGELFF
TGTGCCAGCAGCGAAGACGGGGGCGGGGAGCTGTTTTTT
>TRBD1|TRBV27|TRBJ1-5|.
CASSPGQGALVQPQHF
TGTGCCAGCAGTCCCGGACAGGGGGCTTTGGTTCAGCCCCAGCATTTT
>.|TRBV5-4|TRBJ1-2|.
CASSLALQAYGYTF
TGTGCCAGCAGCTTGGCCCTGCAGGCCTATGGCTACACCTTC
>.|TRBV7-9|TRBJ1-6|.
CASSDDWVSSYNSPLHF
TGTGCCAGCAGCGACGACTGGGTGAGCTCCTATAATTCACCCCTCCACTTT
>TRBD2|TRBV3-1/TRBV3-2|TRBJ2-1|.
CASSHVVWTSGRFWVTYNEQFF
TGTGCCAGCAGCCACGTAGTGTGGACTAGCGGGAGGTTTTGGGTTACCTACAATGAGCAGTTCTTC
>.|TRBV13|TRBJ1-2|.
CASSLGPGGAGYGYTF
TGTGCCAGCAGCTTAGGCCCGGGGGGCGCTGGCTATGGCTACACCTTC
>TRBD1|TRBV29-1|TRBJ1-1|.
CSVSRTGGEAFF
TGCAGCGTTTCAAGGACAGGGGGCGAGGCTTTCTTT
>.|TRBV14|TRBJ1-6|.
CASSQVAGRINSPLHF
TGTGCCAGCAGCCAAGTAGCCGGGAGGATTAATTCACCCCTCCACTTT
>TRBD1|TRBV29-1|TRBJ1-2|.
CSVEGPGQGAHGYTF
TGCAGCGTTGAAGGTCCGGGACAGGGGGCCCATGGCTACACCTTC
>.|TRBV6-5|TRBJ1-1|.
CASNPRVNTEAFF
TGTGCCAGCAACCCGAGGGTGAACACTGAAGCTTTCTTT